This paragraph reports one T cell receptor beta chain. The data are from a study of shared clonotypes between healthy human individuals. Naive CD8 cells were CD45RO-negative, positively selected for CCR7, excluding terminally differentiated effector memory CD45RA+ cells. Sequencing used immunoSEQ multiplex PCR; TCRdb keeps in-frame clones, though not all of them. The sample shows around 610,000 clones, 96% of them seen only once. The source is a woman in her 30s in good health. The sequenced material came from naive CD8+ T cells sorted from blood.

CDR3 residues: CASSPLLQDYEQYF. CDR3 bases: TGTGCCAGCAGTCCCTTGCTTCAGGACTACGAGCAGTACTTC. The chain links TRBV27 to TRBJ2-7; unclear D gene. The CDR3 runs 14 residues. Germline CDR1 is MNHEY and CDR2 is SMNVEV (reference sequence). Trimming shortened V by 5 bases and J by 3 bases, and 14 bases separated the two germline ends.